Detailed here is one T cell receptor (beta chain). Trimming at V came to 5 bases and at J to 7 bases, leaving 8 bases not matched to a gene. CDR3 length: 14 residues. The germline CDR1 and CDR2 sequences are SGHTA and FQGTGA. Sequenced by immunoSEQ multiplex PCR; TCRdb stores in-frame clones only, minus some. In the table there are fewer than 350,000 clones, over 80% of which are singletons. The data were obtained in a study of blood T cell repertoires in COVID-19. Study context: T cells, B-cell-depleted T cells, or PBMCs provided the cDNA or gDNA that served as material.

The Seattle patients joined while their infection was active and were tracked longitudinally afterward. The clonotype originates from a man younger than 40 with COVID-19, enrolled during active disease. The rearrangement uses TRBV7-3 and TRBJ2-5; the match to TRBD2 covers 9 bases. Sequences were obtained from peripheral blood. DNA for the CDR3: TGTGCCAGCAGCCCTGGACTAGCGTTTCCGACCCAGTACTTC. Its translation: CASSPGLAFPTQYF.